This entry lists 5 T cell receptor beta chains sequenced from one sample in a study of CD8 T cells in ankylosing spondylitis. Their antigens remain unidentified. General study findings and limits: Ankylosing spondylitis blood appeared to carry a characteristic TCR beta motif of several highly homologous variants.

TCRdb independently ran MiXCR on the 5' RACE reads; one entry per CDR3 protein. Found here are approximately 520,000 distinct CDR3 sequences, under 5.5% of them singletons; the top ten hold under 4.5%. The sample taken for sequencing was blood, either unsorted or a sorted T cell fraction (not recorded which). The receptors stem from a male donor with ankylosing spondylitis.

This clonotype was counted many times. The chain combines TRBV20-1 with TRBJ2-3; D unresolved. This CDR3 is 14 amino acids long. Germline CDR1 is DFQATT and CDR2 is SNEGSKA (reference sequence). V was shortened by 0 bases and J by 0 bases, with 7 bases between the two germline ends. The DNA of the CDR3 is TGCAGTGCTAGAGACGTATATAGCACAGATACGCAGTATTTT. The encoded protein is CSARDVYSTDTQYF.

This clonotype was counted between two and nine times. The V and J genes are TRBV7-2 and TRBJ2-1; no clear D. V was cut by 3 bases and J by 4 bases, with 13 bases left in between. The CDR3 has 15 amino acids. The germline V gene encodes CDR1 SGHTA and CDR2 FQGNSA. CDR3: CASSFRASPYNEQFF. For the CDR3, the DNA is TGTGCCAGCAGCTTTCGTGCCTCGCCTTACAATGAGCAGTTCTTC.

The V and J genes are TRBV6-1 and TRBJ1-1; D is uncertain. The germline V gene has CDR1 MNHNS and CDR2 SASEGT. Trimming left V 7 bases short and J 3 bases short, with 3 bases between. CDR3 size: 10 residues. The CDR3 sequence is CASTDTEAFF. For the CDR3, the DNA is TGTGCCAGCACGGACACTGAAGCTTTCTTT.

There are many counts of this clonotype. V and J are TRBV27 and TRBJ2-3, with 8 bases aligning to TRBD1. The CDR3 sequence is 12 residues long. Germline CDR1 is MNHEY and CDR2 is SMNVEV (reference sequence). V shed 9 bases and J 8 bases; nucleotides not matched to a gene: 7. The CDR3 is CASRTGFGTQYF. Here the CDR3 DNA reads TGTGCCAGTCGGACAGGGTTCGGTACGCAGTATTTT.

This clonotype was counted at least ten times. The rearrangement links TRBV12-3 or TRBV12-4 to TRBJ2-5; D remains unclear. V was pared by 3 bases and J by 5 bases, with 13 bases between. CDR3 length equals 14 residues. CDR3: CASSFRSRRETQYF. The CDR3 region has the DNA TGTGCCAGCAGTTTTCGGTCCAGGCGGGAGACCCAGTACTTC.